This T cell receptor beta chain was recovered during a study of early T cells in non-severe SARS-CoV-2 infection. This clonotype has ten or more counts. Looked up from germline, CDR1 is SEHNR and CDR2 is FQNEAQ (reference sequence). V lost 1 base, J lost 9 bases, and 12 bases lay in between. The CDR3 consists of 13 residues. In the library, individual cDNA molecules carried attached unique molecular identifiers. TCRdb used MiXCR to reprocess the 5' RACE reads, holding one entry per CDR3 protein. The sample contains over 20,000 distinct CDR3 sequences, less than 5% of which appear only once. The chain employs TRBV7-9 and TRBJ1-2; D not resolved. The sample was whole blood. This TCR came from an adult who was a healthcare worker with PCR-confirmed SARS-CoV-2 infection or an uninfected control (not recorded which). Here the CDR3 DNA reads TGTGCCAGCAGCTTAGACCTAAAGAAAAGCTACACCTTC. Its translation is CASSLDLKKSYTF.